A selection of T cell receptor beta chains follows, all from one sample in a study of tumor-infiltrating lymphocytes in primary liver carcinoma. Each CDR3 protein is one row after TCRdb ran MiXCR on the multiplex PCR reads. The sample comprises around 54,000 distinct CDR3 sequences, around 79% of which are singletons, and 25% rests with the top ten. Source material: liver tumor tissue from sampling region 2. The receptors derive from a man in his forties with primary liver carcinoma and hepatitis B virus infection. Each CDR3 is given with its conserved first and last residue. A D gene is named only where the DNA matches it firmly. Part of the rows lack a size; the others show once, few, many or a class for expanded clones.

v_gene	j_gene	abundance	d_gene	CDR3nt	CDR3aa
TRBV7-9	TRBJ2-3	.	.	TGTACCAGCAGCTTGAACATGGTGCCAGATACGCAGTATTTT	CTSSLNMVPDTQYF
TRBV11-2	TRBJ2-3	.	TRBD2	TGTGCCAGCAGGTTAGAGGGACTAGTGTGGTCAGATACGCAGTATTTT	CASRLEGLVWSDTQYF
TRBV6-5	TRBJ1-6	.	TRBD1	TGTGCCAGCAGTTACCATAGGACAGGAAAGTTCACCCCTCCCTTT	CASSYHRTGKFTPPF
TRBV6-1	TRBJ2-1	.	.	TGCGCCAGAAGTGAGGACATCTACAATGAGCAGTTCTTC	CARSEDIYNEQFF
TRBV11-2	TRBJ2-1	few	.	TGTGCCAGCAGCCCGGGGAGCACATACAATGAGCAGTTCTTC	CASSPGSTYNEQFF
TRBV6-5	TRBJ2-7	.	.	TGTTCCACCAGAAGGGCATCGTACGAGCAGTACTTC	CSTRRASYEQYF
TRBV5-1	TRBJ1-1	many	TRBD1	TGCGCCAGCAGCTTCCGGGACAGATACACTGAAGCTTTCTTT	CASSFRDRYTEAFF
TRBV2	TRBJ1-5	few	.	TGTGCCAGCGTAGGAGCTTATAGCAATCAGCCCCAGCATTTT	CASVGAYSNQPQHF
TRBV4-1	TRBJ2-1	.	TRBD2	TGCGCCAGCAGCCTAGCGGGAACCGAACAGTTCTTC	CASSLAGTEQFF
TRBV11-2	TRBJ2-3	once	.	TGTGCCAGCAGCTCGTGCTCCCCGCCAGATACGCAGTATTTT	CASSSCSPPDTQYF